The T cell receptor beta chain under discussion was sequenced for a study of neoadjuvant anti-PD-1 for oral cavity cancer. The CDR3 is 17 residues long. Germline assignment: CDR1 MNHEY and CDR2 SMNVEV (reference sequence). The V segment lost 5 bases and the J segment 3 bases; nucleotides outside the gene matches: 14. Blood libraries mostly used approximately 480 ng genomic DNA, six replicates each. TCRdb's copy holds only in-frame clones and misses some; the assay was immunoSEQ multiplex PCR. Among around 13,000 clones, approximately 63% were seen once, and the ten largest hold approximately 2.1%. These oral cavity squamous cell carcinomas were HPV-negative and locally advanced. Findings and caveats of the study: Pretreatment Treg/Th17 ratio correlated inversely with post-treatment tumor clonality.

In regard to this clone: Its antigen is undetermined.

The clonotype was recovered from a person aged 35-80 years with oral cavity squamous cell carcinoma. The specimen comprised PBMCs, sampled before nivolumab (anti-PD-1) treatment. This chain connects TRBV27 to TRBJ2-3; TRBD1 aligns across 7 bases. In DNA, the CDR3 is TGTGCCAGCAGTCCTACCCGACCGGGACAGAAGACAGATACGCAGTATTTT. Protein: CASSPTRPGQKTDTQYF.